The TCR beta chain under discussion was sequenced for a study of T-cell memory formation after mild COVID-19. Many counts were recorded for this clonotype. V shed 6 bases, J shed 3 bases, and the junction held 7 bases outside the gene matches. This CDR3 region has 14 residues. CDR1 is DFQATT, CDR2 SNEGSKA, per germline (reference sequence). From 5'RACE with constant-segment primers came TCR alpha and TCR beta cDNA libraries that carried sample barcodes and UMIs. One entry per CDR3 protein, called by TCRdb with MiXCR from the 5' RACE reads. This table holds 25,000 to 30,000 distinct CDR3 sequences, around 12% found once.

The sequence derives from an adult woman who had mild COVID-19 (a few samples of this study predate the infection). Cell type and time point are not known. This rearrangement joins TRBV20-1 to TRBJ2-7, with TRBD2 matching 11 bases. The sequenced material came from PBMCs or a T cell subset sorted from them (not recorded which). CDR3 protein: CSASPSGGNYEQYF. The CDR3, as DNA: TGCAGTGCAAGCCCTAGCGGGGGGAACTACGAGCAGTACTTC.